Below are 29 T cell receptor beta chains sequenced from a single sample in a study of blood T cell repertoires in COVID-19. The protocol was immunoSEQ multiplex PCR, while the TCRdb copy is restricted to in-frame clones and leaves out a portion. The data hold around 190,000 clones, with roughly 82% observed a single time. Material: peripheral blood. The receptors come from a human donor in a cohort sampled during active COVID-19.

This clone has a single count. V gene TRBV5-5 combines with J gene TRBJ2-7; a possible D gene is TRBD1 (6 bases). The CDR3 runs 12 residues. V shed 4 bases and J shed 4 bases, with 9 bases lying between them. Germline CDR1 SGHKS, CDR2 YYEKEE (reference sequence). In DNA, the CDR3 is TGTGCCAGCAGCAAGGACAGTTACGAGCAGTACTTC. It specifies CASSKDSYEQYF. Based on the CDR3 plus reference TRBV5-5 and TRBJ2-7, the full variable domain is DAGVTQSPTHLIKTRGQQVTLRCSPISGHKSVSWYQQVLGQGPQFIFQYYEKEERGRGNFPDRFSARQFPNYSSELNVNALLLGDSALYLCASSKDSYEQYFGPGTRLTVT.

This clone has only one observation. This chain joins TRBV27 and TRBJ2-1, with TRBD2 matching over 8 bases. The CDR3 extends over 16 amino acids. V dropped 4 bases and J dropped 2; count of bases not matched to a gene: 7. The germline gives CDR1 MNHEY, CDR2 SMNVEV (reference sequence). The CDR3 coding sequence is TGTGCCAGCAGTTGGGGCGGGAGGACCACCTACAATGAGCAGTTCTTC. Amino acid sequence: CASSWGGRTTYNEQFF.

The CDR3, as DNA: TGCGCCAGCAGCGGACTAGCGGTACCCACAGATACGCAGTATTTT. Encoded protein: CASSGLAVPTDTQYF. The V call is TRBV10-2, the J call TRBJ2-3, with TRBD2 identical over 10 bases. The germline V gene encodes CDR1 WSHSY and CDR2 SAAADI. V gave up 6 bases and J gave up 2 bases; unmatched junction bases: 5. There are 15 residues in the CDR3.

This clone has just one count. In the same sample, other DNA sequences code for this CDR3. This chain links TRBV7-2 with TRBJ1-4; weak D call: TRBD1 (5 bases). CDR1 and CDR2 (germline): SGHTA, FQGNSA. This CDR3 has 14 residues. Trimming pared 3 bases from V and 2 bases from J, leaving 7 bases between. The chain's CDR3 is CASSLTATNEKLFF. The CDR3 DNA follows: TGTGCCAGCAGCTTGACAGCCACTAATGAAAAACTGTTTTTT. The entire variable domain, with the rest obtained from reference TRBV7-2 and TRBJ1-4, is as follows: GAGVSQSPSNKVTEKGKDVELRCDPISGHTALYWYRQSLGQGLEFLIYFQGNSAPDKSGLPSDRFSAERTGGSVSTLTIQRTQQEDSAVYLCASSLTATNEKLFFGSGTQLSVL.

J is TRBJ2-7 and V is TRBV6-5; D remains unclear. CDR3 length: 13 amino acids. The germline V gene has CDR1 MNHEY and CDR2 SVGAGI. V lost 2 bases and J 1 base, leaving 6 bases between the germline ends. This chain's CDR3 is CASSYRRSYEQYF. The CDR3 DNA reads TGTGCCAGCAGTTACCGGAGATCCTACGAGCAGTACTTC.

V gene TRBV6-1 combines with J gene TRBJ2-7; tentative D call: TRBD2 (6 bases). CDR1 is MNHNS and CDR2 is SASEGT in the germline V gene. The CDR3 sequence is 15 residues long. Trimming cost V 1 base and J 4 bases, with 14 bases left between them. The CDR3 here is CASSEDGGMVYEQYF. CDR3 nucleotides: TGTGCCAGCAGTGAAGATGGCGGGATGGTGTACGAGCAGTACTTC.

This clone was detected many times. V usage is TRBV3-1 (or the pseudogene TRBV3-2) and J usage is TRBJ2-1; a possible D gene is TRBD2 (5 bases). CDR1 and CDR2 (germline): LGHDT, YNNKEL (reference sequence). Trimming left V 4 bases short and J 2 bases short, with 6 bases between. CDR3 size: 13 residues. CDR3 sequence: CASSRGAYNEQFF. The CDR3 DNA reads TGTGCCAGCAGCCGGGGAGCCTACAATGAGCAGTTCTTC.

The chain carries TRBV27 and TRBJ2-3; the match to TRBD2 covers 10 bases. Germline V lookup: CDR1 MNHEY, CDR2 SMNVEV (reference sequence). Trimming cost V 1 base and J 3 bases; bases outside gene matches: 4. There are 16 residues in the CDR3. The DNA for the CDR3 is TGTGCCAGCAGTTTATTGGGACTAGCGAGAACAGATACGCAGTATTTT. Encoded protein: CASSLLGLARTDTQYF.

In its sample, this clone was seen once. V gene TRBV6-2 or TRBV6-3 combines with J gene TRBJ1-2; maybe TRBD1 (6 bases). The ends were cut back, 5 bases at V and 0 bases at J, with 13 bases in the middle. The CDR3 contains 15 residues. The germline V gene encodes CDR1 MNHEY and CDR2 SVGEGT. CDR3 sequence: CASSPNRATNYGYTF. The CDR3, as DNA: TGTGCCAGCAGTCCAAACAGGGCTACTAACTATGGCTACACCTTC.

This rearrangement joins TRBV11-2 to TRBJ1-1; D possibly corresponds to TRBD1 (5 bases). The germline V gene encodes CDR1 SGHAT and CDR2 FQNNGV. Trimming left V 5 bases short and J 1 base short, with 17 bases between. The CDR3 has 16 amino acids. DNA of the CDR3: TGTGCCAGCAGCCCGACACGGGGACTATCGAACACTGAAGCTTTCTTT. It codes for CASSPTRGLSNTEAFF.

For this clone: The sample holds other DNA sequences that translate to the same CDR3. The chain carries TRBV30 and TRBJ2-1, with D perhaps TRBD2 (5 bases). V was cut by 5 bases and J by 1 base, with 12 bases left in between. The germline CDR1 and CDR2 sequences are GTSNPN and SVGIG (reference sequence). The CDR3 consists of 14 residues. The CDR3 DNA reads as TGTGCCTGGGTGGGAGCAGGATCCTACAATGAGCAGTTCTTC. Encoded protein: CAWVGAGSYNEQFF.

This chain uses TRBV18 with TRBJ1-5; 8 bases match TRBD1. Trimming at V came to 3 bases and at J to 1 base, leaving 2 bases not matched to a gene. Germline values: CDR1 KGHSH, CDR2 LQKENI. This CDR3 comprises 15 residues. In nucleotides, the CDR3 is TGTGCCAGCTCACCGACAGGGGACAGCAATCAGCCCCAGCATTTT. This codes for CASSPTGDSNQPQHF.

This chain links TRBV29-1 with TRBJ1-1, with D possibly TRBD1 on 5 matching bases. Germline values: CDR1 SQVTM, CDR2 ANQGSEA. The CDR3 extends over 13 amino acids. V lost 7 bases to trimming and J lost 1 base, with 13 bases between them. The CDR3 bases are TGCAGCGGGCGGACGGGGGGGAACACTGAAGCTTTCTTT. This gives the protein CSGRTGGNTEAFF.

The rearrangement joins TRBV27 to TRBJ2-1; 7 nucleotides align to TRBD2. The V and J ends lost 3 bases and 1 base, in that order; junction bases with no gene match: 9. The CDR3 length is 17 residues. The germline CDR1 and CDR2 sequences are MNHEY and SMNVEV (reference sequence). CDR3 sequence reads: CASSFRLLAASYNEQFF. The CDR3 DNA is TGTGCCAGCAGTTTCCGCCTCCTAGCGGCGTCCTACAATGAGCAGTTCTTC.

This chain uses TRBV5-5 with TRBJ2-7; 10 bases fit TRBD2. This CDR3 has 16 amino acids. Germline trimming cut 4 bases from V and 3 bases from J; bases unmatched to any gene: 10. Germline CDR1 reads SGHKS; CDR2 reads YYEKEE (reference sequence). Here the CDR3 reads CASSRTTSGRDYEQYF. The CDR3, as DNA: TGTGCCAGCAGCCGTACGACTAGCGGGCGGGACTACGAGCAGTACTTC.

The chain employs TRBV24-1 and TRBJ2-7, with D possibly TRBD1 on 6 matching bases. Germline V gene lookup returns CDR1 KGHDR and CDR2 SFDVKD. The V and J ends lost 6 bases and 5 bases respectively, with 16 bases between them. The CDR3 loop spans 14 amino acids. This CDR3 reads CATSKTGTSHEQYF. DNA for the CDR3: TGTGCCACCAGTAAAACAGGGACATCCCACGAGCAGTACTTC.

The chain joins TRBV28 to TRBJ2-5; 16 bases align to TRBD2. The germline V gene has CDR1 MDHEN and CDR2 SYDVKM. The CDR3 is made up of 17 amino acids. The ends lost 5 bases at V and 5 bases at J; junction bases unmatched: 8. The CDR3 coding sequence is TGTGCCAGCAGTCCCGAGTTGGGACTAGCGGGAGGGGAGACCCAGTACTTC. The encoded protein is CASSPELGLAGGETQYF. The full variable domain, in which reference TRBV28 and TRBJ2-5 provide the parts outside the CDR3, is DVKVTQSSRYLVKRTGEKVFLECVQDMDHENMFWYRQDPGLGLRLIYFSYDVKMKEKGDIPEGYSVSREKKERFSLILESASTNQTSMYLCASSPELGLAGGETQYFGPGTRLLVL.

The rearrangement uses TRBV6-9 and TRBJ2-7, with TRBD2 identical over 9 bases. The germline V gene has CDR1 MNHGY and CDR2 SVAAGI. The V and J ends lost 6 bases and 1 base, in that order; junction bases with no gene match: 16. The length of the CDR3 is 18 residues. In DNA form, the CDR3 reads TGTGCCAGCAGCCGACCCCCCCTAGCGGGAATCGGGTCCTACGAGCAGTACTTC. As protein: CASSRPPLAGIGSYEQYF.

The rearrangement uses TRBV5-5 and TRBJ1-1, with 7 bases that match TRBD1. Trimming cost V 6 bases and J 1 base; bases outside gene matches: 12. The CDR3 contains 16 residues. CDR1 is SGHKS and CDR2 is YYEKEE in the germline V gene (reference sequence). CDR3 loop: CASKGQPRSGNTEAFF. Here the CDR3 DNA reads TGTGCCAGCAAGGGACAGCCCCGCTCGGGGAACACTGAAGCTTTCTTT.

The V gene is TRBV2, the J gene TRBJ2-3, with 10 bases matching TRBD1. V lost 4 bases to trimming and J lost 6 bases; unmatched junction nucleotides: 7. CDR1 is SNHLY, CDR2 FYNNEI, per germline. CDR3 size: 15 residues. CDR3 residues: CASSVDRGRGDTQYF. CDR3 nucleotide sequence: TGTGCCAGCAGTGTAGACAGGGGGCGAGGGGATACGCAGTATTTT.

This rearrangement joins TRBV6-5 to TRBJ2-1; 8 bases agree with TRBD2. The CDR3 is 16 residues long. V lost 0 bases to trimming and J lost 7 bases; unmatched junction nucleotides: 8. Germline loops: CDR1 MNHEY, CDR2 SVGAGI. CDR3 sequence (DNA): TGTGCCAGCAGTTACTCTGTCGGGAGGGCCCGGAATGAGCAGTTCTTC. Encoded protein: CASSYSVGRARNEQFF.

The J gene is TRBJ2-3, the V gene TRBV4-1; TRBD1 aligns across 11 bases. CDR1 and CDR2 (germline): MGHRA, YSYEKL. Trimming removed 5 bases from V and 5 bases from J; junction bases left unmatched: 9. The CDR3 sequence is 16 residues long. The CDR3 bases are TGCGCCAGCAGCACCCTCGGACAGGGGGCAAGAGATACGCAGTATTTT. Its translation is CASSTLGQGARDTQYF.

The CDR3 nucleotides are TGTGCCAGTAGTAGGAGACTAGCGGGAGAATACGAGCAGTACTTC. Translated: CASSRRLAGEYEQYF. The rearrangement joins TRBV19 to TRBJ2-7, with 12 positions matching TRBD2. V lost 4 bases and J lost 4; bases outside the gene matches: 5. The germline V gene has CDR1 LNHDA and CDR2 SQIVND (reference sequence). This CDR3 comprises 15 residues.

This CDR3 reads CASSIRRRDYGYTF. CDR3 nucleotides: TGTGCCAGTAGTATACGGAGGCGGGACTATGGCTACACCTTC. The chain is built from TRBV19 and TRBJ1-2, with D hard to call. This CDR3 contains 14 residues. Germline values: CDR1 LNHDA, CDR2 SQIVND (reference sequence). V lost 2 bases and J 3 bases, leaving 10 bases between the germline ends.

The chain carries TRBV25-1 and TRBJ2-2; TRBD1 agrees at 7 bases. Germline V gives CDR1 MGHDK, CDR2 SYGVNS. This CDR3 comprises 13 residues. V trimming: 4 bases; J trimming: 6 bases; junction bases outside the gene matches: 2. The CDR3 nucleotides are TGTGCCAGCAGTGTGCAGGGGGCCGGGGAGCTGTTTTTT. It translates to CASSVQGAGELFF.

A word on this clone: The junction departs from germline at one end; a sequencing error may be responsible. The CDR3 spells CASRLGGLTYPNQPQHF. Written as DNA, the CDR3 is TGTGCCAGCAGATTAGGCGGGCTCACATATCCAAATCAGCCCCAGCATTTT. The chain joins TRBV7-8 to TRBJ1-5; D is unresolved. From germline, CDR1 is SGHVS and CDR2 FQNEAQ. This CDR3 contains 17 residues.

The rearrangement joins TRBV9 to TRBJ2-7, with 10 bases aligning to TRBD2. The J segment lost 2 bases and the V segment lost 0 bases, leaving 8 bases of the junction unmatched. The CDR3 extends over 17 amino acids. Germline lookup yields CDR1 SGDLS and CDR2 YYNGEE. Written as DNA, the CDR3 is TGTGCCAGCAGCGTAGGTATAGCGGGGGGAGAAACCTACGAGCAGTACTTC. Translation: CASSVGIAGGETYEQYF.

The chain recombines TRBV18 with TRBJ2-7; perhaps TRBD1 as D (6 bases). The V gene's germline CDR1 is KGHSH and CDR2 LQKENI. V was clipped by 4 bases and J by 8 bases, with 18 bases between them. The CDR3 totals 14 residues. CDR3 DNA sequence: TGTGCCAGCTCACTCGAATACAGGGAGCTGAAGCAGTACTTC. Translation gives CASSLEYRELKQYF.

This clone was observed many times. This CDR3 is CASRAGTGFSGANVLTF. For the CDR3, the DNA is TGTGCCAGCAGAGCCGGGACAGGGTTCTCTGGGGCCAACGTCCTGACTTTC. V gene TRBV28 combines with J gene TRBJ2-6; 9 nucleotides agree with TRBD1. The germline CDR1 and CDR2 sequences are MDHEN and SYDVKM. Trimming took 6 bases from V and 0 from J; bases not matched to a gene: 6. The CDR3 runs to 17 residues. Full variable domain (rest looked up from reference TRBV28 and TRBJ2-6): DVKVTQSSRYLVKRTGEKVFLECVQDMDHENMFWYRQDPGLGLRLIYFSYDVKMKEKGDIPEGYSVSREKKERFSLILESASTNQTSMYLCASRAGTGFSGANVLTFGAGSRLTVL.